This T cell receptor beta chain was observed in a study of T cell responses to AZD1222 COVID-19 vaccine. From germline, CDR1 is MNHEY and CDR2 SMNVEV (reference sequence). CDR3 length: 15 residues. Trimming cost V 2 bases and J 2 bases, with 10 bases left between them. Libraries were prepared by immunoSEQ multiplex PCR; TCRdb keeps only in-frame clonotypes and omits some of them. The sample has around 180,000 clones; over 70% are singletons. As regards this clone: Its antigen is unknown.

Study outcomes and limitations: Unmutated variant regions are reportedly the target of nearly half of TCRs that are spike-specific.

Sequencing used peripheral blood, obtained on day 0 of MenACWY control vaccination. The chain links TRBV27 to TRBJ1-3, with D uncertain. The receptor's source is an adult in good health. In nucleotides, the CDR3 is TGTGCCAGCAGTTTAATATTCGGGGCTGGAAACACCATATATTTT. It yields the protein CASSLIFGAGNTIYF.